The rows below give T cell receptor beta chains drawn from one sample of a study of T cell responses to AZD1222 COVID-19 vaccine. The protocol was immunoSEQ multiplex PCR, while the TCRdb copy is restricted to in-frame clones and leaves out a portion. The sample lists fewer than 150,000 clones, roughly nine tenths seen once, with roughly 9.8% in the top ten. The material sequenced was peripheral blood, taken on day 0 of AZD1222 vaccination. Receptors originate from an adult in good health. The CDR3 runs from the conserved cysteine through the conserved F or W. Each record gives: J gene, V gene, CDR3 length, CDR3 protein.

TRBJ1-1	TRBV3-1/TRBV3-2	17	CASSQLLQGRRGTEAFF
TRBJ2-3	TRBV9	14	CASSSRPGVDTQYF
TRBJ2-5	TRBV30	13	CAWDTGGRETQYF
TRBJ2-7	TRBV6-5	13	CASSPRNTYEQYF
TRBJ1-6	TRBV7-3	15	CASSQRRDLNSPLHF
TRBJ2-3	TRBV7-2	16	CASSLVGTSGTDTQYF
TRBJ1-4	TRBV20-1	11	CSAIRDTKLFF
TRBJ2-1	TRBV11-3	13	CASSLGTGDEQFF
TRBJ1-1	TRBV21-1	15	CASSKRRDMNTEAFF
TRBJ2-7	TRBV11-3	15	CASSLVSAGTYEQYF
TRBJ2-7	TRBV19	15	CASSIAGTNSYEQYF
TRBJ2-3	TRBV27	13	CASSFQGADTQYF
TRBJ1-2	TRBV28	11	CASSSGYGYTF
TRBJ1-1	TRBV5-4	13	CASSPPGGTEAFF
TRBJ2-7	TRBV5-4	13	CASQGQGAGEQYF
TRBJ2-7	TRBV18	16	CASSLGQGASSYEQYF
TRBJ2-7	TRBV5-1	14	CASSSSWGAREQYF
TRBJ2-3	TRBV7-2	15	CASSLLATSTDTQYF
TRBJ2-7	TRBV19	17	CASSIALAGGSPYEQYF
TRBJ2-7	TRBV29-1	12	CSVEDSYYEQYF
TRBJ1-1	TRBV29-1	16	CSVEGDRGFMNTEAFF
TRBJ2-7	TRBV19	16	CASSSLLSGDSYEQYF
TRBJ2-1	TRBV28	15	CASSPGLAVYNEQFF
TRBJ1-2	TRBV2	15	CASSQTGGAEYGYTF
TRBJ1-6	TRBV25-1	15	CASSAPQGRNSPLHF
TRBJ1-1	TRBV19	13	CASSNKGGTEAFF
TRBJ2-7	TRBV9	13	CASSPRTGGEQYF
TRBJ2-5	TRBV6-4	15	CASSDSAGGRETQYF
TRBJ2-4	TRBV28	12	CASSLRQNIQYF